The 19 T cell receptor beta chains reported below all come from one sample, sequenced in a study of CD8 T cells in Susac syndrome. cDNA came from roughly 0.47 to 1 ug RNA primed by random hexamers. TCRdb recomputed calls from the immunoSEQ multiplex PCR reads with MiXCR, one row per CDR3 protein. The sample carries around 130,000 distinct CDR3 sequences, approximately 94% recorded once. Sequencing was performed on CD4+ T cells from PBMCs. These receptors were collected from a human donor with multiple sclerosis.

This clonotype has only one observation. The chain employs TRBV6-1 and TRBJ1-3, with a tentative D call TRBD1 (6 bases). CDR1 and CDR2 from the germline V gene are MNHNS and SASEGT. The CDR3 extends over 16 amino acids. The ends were cut back, 4 bases at V and 4 bases at J, with 17 bases in the middle. DNA of the CDR3: TGTGCCAGCAGTGGAGGTTTACAGGGAGCCGGAAACACCATATATTTT. The encoded protein is CASSGGLQGAGNTIYF.

V is TRBV18 and J is TRBJ2-5; D possibly corresponds to TRBD2 (5 bases). V was clipped by 3 bases and J by 5 bases, with 16 bases between them. This CDR3 comprises 15 residues. Looked up from germline, CDR1 is KGHSH and CDR2 is LQKENI. The CDR3 protein is CASSPVGSSIETQYF. The CDR3 DNA is TGTGCCAGCTCACCGGTTGGGAGCTCAATCGAGACCCAGTACTTC.

This clonotype was detected only once. The chain links TRBV19 to TRBJ1-3; TRBD1 is a possible D gene (5 bases). The V gene lost 6 bases and the J gene lost 0 bases, with 21 bases spanning the gap. This CDR3 contains 18 residues. From germline, CDR1 is LNHDA and CDR2 SQIVND (reference sequence). The CDR3: CASRTLSGPLGSGNTIYF. CDR3 bases: TGTGCCAGTAGGACACTCTCAGGGCCCCTGGGCTCTGGAAACACCATATATTTT.

This sequence joins TRBV4-3 and TRBJ1-2; D remains unclear. The V end was cut by 0 bases, the J end by 2 bases, with 7 bases between. The CDR3 covers 14 residues. Germline V gives CDR1 LGHNA, CDR2 YSLEER. The CDR3 here is CASSQDSGNYGYTF. CDR3 DNA: TGCGCCAGCAGCCAAGATAGCGGGAACTATGGCTACACCTTC.

V and J are TRBV24-1 and TRBJ2-2; D gene uncertain. Trimming stripped 6 bases from V and 0 bases from J, with 7 bases between. The CDR3 spans 14 residues. Germline V CDR1 and CDR2: KGHDR, SFDVKD. CDR3 region: CATSLGPNTGELFF. CDR3 sequence (DNA): TGTGCCACCAGTTTAGGACCGAACACCGGGGAGCTGTTTTTT.

As DNA, the CDR3 is TGTGCCATCAGTGAGTCGATCGCAGATACGCAGTATTTT. Translation gives CAISESIADTQYF. The chain has TRBV10-3 and TRBJ2-3, with D unclear. The CDR3 is 13 residues long. Trimming cost V 0 bases and J 4 bases, with 5 bases left between them. Germline V gene data show CDR1 as ENHRY and CDR2 as SYGVKD.

This clonotype was observed once. The chain joins TRBV6-6 to TRBJ2-2, with 9 bases matching TRBD1. In germline, CDR1 is MNHNY, CDR2 SVGAGI (reference sequence). The CDR3 spans 15 residues. Trimming at V came to 3 bases and at J to 6 bases, leaving 5 bases not matched to a gene. The CDR3 DNA follows: TGTGCCAGCAGTTATTGGACAGGGGCCTCCGGGGAGCTGTTTTTT. Translating gives CASSYWTGASGELFF.

The chain recombines TRBV15 with TRBJ1-5, with a weak D call TRBD1 (6 bases). The CDR3 spans 17 residues. V dropped 1 base and J dropped 7 bases, with 20 bases sitting between them. The germline V gene has CDR1 LNHNV and CDR2 YYDKDF (reference sequence). The CDR3 DNA is TGTGCCACCAGCAGAGGGGGGGCCCGGGACATGGGACAGCCCCAGCATTTT. Translated: CATSRGGARDMGQPQHF.

This chain uses TRBV11-2 with TRBJ2-3; no clear D. The length of the CDR3 is 13 residues. The V end lost 5 bases, the J end lost 6 bases, and 12 bases lay between the germline ends. Germline V lookup: CDR1 SGHAT, CDR2 FQNNGV. The CDR3, as DNA: TGTGCCAGCAGCGTCAGGCCTCTTGATACGCAGTATTTT. Its translation is CASSVRPLDTQYF.

This sequence joins TRBV3-1 and TRBJ2-7, with 11 bases lining up with TRBD2. The V segment lost 4 bases and the J segment 7 bases; nucleotides outside the gene matches: 9. Germline loops: CDR1 LGHDT, CDR2 YNNKEL (reference sequence). The CDR3 length is 15 residues. The CDR3 here is CASSPTSGNVGEQYF. CDR3 bases: TGTGCCAGCAGCCCGACTAGCGGGAATGTCGGAGAGCAGTACTTC.

The chain uses TRBV5-6 and TRBJ2-3; 9 bases map to TRBD2. J lost 4 bases, V lost 4 bases, and 10 bases had no gene match. The germline V gene encodes CDR1 SGHDT and CDR2 YYEEEE. The CDR3 contains 16 residues. Here the CDR3 reads CASSKPSGNAADTQYF. CDR3 sequence (DNA): TGTGCCAGCAGCAAGCCTAGCGGGAATGCAGCAGATACGCAGTATTTT.

The CDR3 DNA reads TGTGCCAGCACCACCGGGGGACAGTATTCACCCCTCCACTTT. Protein product: CASTTGGQYSPLHF. This rearrangement joins TRBV6-5 to TRBJ1-6; 7 bases map to TRBD1. This CDR3 has 14 residues. V dropped 7 bases and J dropped 8; count of bases not matched to a gene: 8. From germline, CDR1 is MNHEY and CDR2 SVGAGI.

This chain joins TRBV20-1 and TRBJ1-2; the D is unclear. CDR3 size: 12 residues. CDR1 is DFQATT and CDR2 is SNEGSKA in the germline V gene (reference sequence). Trimming pared 5 bases from V and 2 bases from J, leaving 9 bases between. The CDR3 nucleotides are TGCAGTGCTGGACCAGGAAACTATGGCTACACCTTC. Residues: CSAGPGNYGYTF.

The rearrangement uses TRBV10-3 and TRBJ1-4, with D unclear. CDR3 length: 15 residues. V was pared by 0 bases and J by 8 bases, with 13 bases between. The germline CDR1 and CDR2 sequences are ENHRY and SYGVKD. For the CDR3, the DNA is TGTGCCATCAGTGAGTCATCTCAGGAGCGGGAAAAACTGTTTTTT. It codes for CAISESSQEREKLFF.

The chain is built from TRBV5-4 and TRBJ1-2; possible D gene TRBD1, 5 bases. The CDR3 spans 11 residues. Trimming removed 4 bases at V and 8 bases at J, with 9 bases between. Germline values: CDR1 SGHNT, CDR2 YYREEE (reference sequence). The DNA of the CDR3 is TGTGCCAGCAGCGGGGGTTTCGGCTACACCTTC. Translation gives CASSGGFGYTF.

J is TRBJ2-2 and V is TRBV30, with D possibly matching TRBD1 (6 bases). The germline CDR1 and CDR2 sequences are GTSNPN and SVGIG (reference sequence). V was clipped by 0 bases and J by 5 bases, with 16 bases between them. The length of the CDR3 is 16 residues. The CDR3 sequence is CAWSVWPGTPTGELFF. CDR3 in DNA: TGTGCCTGGAGTGTATGGCCCGGGACACCGACCGGGGAGCTGTTTTTT.

This chain links TRBV4-3 with TRBJ2-2; D is uncertain. Per the germline V gene, CDR1 is LGHNA and CDR2 is YSLEER. Trimming pared 0 bases from V and 0 bases from J, leaving 11 bases between. CDR3 size: 17 residues. The CDR3 DNA reads TGCGCCAGCAGCCAAGATCAAGCTAGATCGAACACCGGGGAGCTGTTTTTT. Amino acids: CASSQDQARSNTGELFF.

The chain joins TRBV30 to TRBJ2-5; D gene uncertain. Germline CDR1 and CDR2: GTSNPN and SVGIG (reference sequence). Trimming removed 0 bases from V and 6 bases from J, with 11 bases in between. This CDR3 contains 13 residues. CDR3 bases: TGTGCCTGGAGTGTACGAAGTTCTCAGACCCAGTACTTC. Translating it yields CAWSVRSSQTQYF.

Written as DNA, the CDR3 is TGCGCCAGCAGCCAAGATAATCGACAGGGGAACTATGGCTACACCTTC. It yields the protein CASSQDNRQGNYGYTF. The chain links TRBV4-3 to TRBJ1-2; 8 bases fit TRBD1. The CDR3 has 16 residues. Germline values: CDR1 LGHNA, CDR2 YSLEER. V lost 0 bases, J lost 2 bases, and 5 bases stayed unmatched.